One sample yielded the 13 T cell receptor beta chains listed below, sequenced in a study of blood T cell repertoires in COVID-19. The data were produced by immunoSEQ multiplex PCR, yet TCRdb's version contains in-frame clones alone and is incomplete. The table shows some 68,000 clones, with 90% occurring only once. Sequenced input: peripheral blood. These receptor sequences come from a man aged 50 to 59 with COVID-19, enrolled during active disease.

V gene TRBV2 combines with J gene TRBJ1-6; D may be TRBD1 (5 bases). Germline loops: CDR1 SNHLY, CDR2 FYNNEI. This CDR3 region has 16 residues. The V end lost 6 bases, the J end lost 2 bases, and 14 bases lay between the germline ends. The CDR3 sequence is CASSAARAPYNSPLHF. The CDR3 nucleotides read TGTGCCAGCAGCGCCGCCAGGGCCCCCTATAATTCACCCCTCCACTTT.

For the CDR3, the DNA is TGTGCCAGCAGCTTAGCAAGGGGGACTATTGGCTACACCTTC. It yields the protein CASSLARGTIGYTF. This chain joins TRBV7-9 and TRBJ1-2; perhaps TRBD1 as D (6 bases). This CDR3 is built from 14 residues. The germline CDR1 and CDR2 sequences are SEHNR and FQNEAQ (reference sequence). V lost 0 bases to trimming and J lost 7 bases, with 12 bases between them.

The chain employs TRBV14 and TRBJ2-4; D ambiguous. The CDR3 has 16 amino acids. Deletions cut 5 bases from V and 0 bases from J, with 14 bases between. Germline loops: CDR1 SGHDN, CDR2 FVKESK. The CDR3, as DNA: TGTGCCAGCAGCGCCCGCCCGACACGAGCCAAAAACATTCAGTACTTC. Translating it yields CASSARPTRAKNIQYF.

This chain joins TRBV27 and TRBJ1-4; TRBD1 might be the D (6 bases). CDR3 size: 13 residues. Germline V gene lookup returns CDR1 MNHEY and CDR2 SMNVEV (reference sequence). V lost 6 bases to trimming and J lost 7 bases, with 12 bases between them. CDR3 in DNA: TGTGCCAGCAGGCCCCGGGACACTGAAAAACTGTTTTTT. Protein sequence: CASRPRDTEKLFF.

The DNA for the CDR3 is TGTGCCTGGAGTGACGATTTGGGACTAGCGGGAGGCAATGAGCAGTTCTTC. This codes for CAWSDDLGLAGGNEQFF. This chain connects TRBV30 to TRBJ2-1, with 15 bases aligning to TRBD2. The length of the CDR3 is 17 residues. Germline V gene lookup returns CDR1 GTSNPN and CDR2 SVGIG (reference sequence). Trimming took 1 base from V and 6 from J; bases not matched to a gene: 7.

This chain connects TRBV4-2 to TRBJ2-1, with D perhaps matching TRBD2 (6 bases). The CDR3 loop spans 15 amino acids. The V end lost 1 base, the J end lost 0 bases, and 7 bases lay between the germline ends. Germline V gives CDR1 LGHNA, CDR2 YNFKEQ. The CDR3 sequence is CASSQGLGSYNEQFF. As DNA, the CDR3 is TGTGCCAGCAGCCAAGGACTAGGCTCCTACAATGAGCAGTTCTTC.

The chain is built from TRBV6-6 and TRBJ1-2; 10 nucleotides line up with TRBD1. This CDR3 region has 16 residues. J lost 6 bases, V lost 4 bases, and 11 bases had no gene match. In germline, CDR1 is MNHNY, CDR2 SVGAGI (reference sequence). The CDR3 here is CASSLLNPGQGNGYTF. In nucleotides, the CDR3 is TGTGCCAGCAGTTTACTTAATCCGGGACAGGGGAATGGCTACACCTTC.

This clone has more than one count but fewer than ten. The V call is TRBV29-1, the J call TRBJ2-7; 12 nucleotides line up with TRBD2. Germline-derived CDR1 and CDR2 are SQVTM and ANQGSEA. This CDR3 region has 14 residues. Trimming cost V 5 bases and J 2 bases; bases outside gene matches: 4. The CDR3, as DNA: TGCAGCGTTATGACTAGCGGGAGTACCTACGAGCAGTACTTC. This codes for CSVMTSGSTYEQYF.

V and J are TRBV3-1 (or the pseudogene TRBV3-2) and TRBJ2-7, with 9 bases fitting TRBD1. The germline gives CDR1 LGHDT, CDR2 YNNKEL (reference sequence). The junction had 9 bases not matched to a gene; V was cut back by 2 bases and J by 7 bases. This CDR3 comprises 15 residues. For the CDR3, the DNA is TGTGCCAGCAGCCAACAAACAGGGGGCGCATGGGAGCAGTACTTC. This gives the protein CASSQQTGGAWEQYF.

The J gene is TRBJ1-6, the V gene TRBV9; the match to TRBD1 covers 8 bases. CDR1 is SGDLS and CDR2 is YYNGEE in the germline V gene. The CDR3 covers 15 residues. V lost 3 bases and J lost 7; bases outside the gene matches: 6. The CDR3 nucleotides are TGTGCCAGCAGCGCAGGACAGGGTGGGAATTCACCCCTCCACTTT. The encoded protein is CASSAGQGGNSPLHF.

The chain links TRBV11-1 to TRBJ1-6; D is possibly TRBD1 (5 bases). V lost 5 bases to trimming and J lost 8 bases, with 13 bases between them. This CDR3 has 14 amino acids. The germline V gene has CDR1 SGHAT and CDR2 FQDESV (reference sequence). CDR3 amino acids: CASSTDTDYSPLHF. Here the CDR3 DNA reads TGTGCCAGCAGCACGGACACGGATTATTCACCCCTCCACTTT.

J is TRBJ1-1 and V is TRBV18; TRBD1 agrees at 9 bases. Trimming took 3 bases from V and 11 from J; bases not matched to a gene: 4. CDR3 length equals 12 residues. From germline, CDR1 is KGHSH and CDR2 LQKENI. CDR3 protein: CASSPGQGTAFF. In DNA, the CDR3 is TGTGCCAGCTCACCGGGACAGGGTACGGCTTTCTTT.

This clone has more than one count but fewer than ten. The CDR3 is CARLGGTGGNNEQFF. CDR3 nucleotides: TGTGCCAGGTTAGGAGGGACAGGGGGGAACAATGAGCAGTTCTTC. The chain couples TRBV27 to TRBJ2-1; TRBD1 aligns across 11 bases. The CDR3 runs 15 residues. Germline CDR1 MNHEY, CDR2 SMNVEV (reference sequence). V was clipped by 9 bases and J by 5 bases; unmatched bases: 9.